The T cell receptor beta chain described here comes from a study of cytomegalovirus exposure and HLA in healthy donors. Looking at the study overall: There were approximately 80 million unique TCRs (from HLA-typed donors) in an early data release.

The table lists this clone with a few counts. The antigen remains undetermined. A multiplex PCR was run with 60 Vbeta primers and 13 Jbeta primers. The data were produced by immunoSEQ multiplex PCR, yet TCRdb's version contains in-frame clones alone and is incomplete. Of approximately 140,000 clones listed, around 84% are singletons. The CDR3 loop spans 15 amino acids. Trimming removed 4 bases from V and 5 bases from J; junction bases left unmatched: 7. The germline V gene encodes CDR1 MNHEY and CDR2 SVGAGI. Study results and limitations: With further analysis later on, most CMV-associated TCR beta chains appeared HLA-restricted.

This receptor was taken from a man aged 35 to 55 in good health and CMV-seropositive. The chain uses TRBV6-5 and TRBJ1-2, with TRBD1 matching 10 bases. The material sequenced was PBMCs. The CDR3 spells CASSFAGTGVYGYTF. The CDR3 DNA reads TGTGCCAGCAGTTTCGCCGGGACAGGGGTTTATGGCTACACCTTC.